A single sample is the source of the 27 T cell receptor beta chains below, sequenced in a study of shared clonotypes between healthy human individuals. The protocol was immunoSEQ multiplex PCR, while the TCRdb copy is restricted to in-frame clones and leaves out a portion. The sample includes millions of clones, more than 90% seen only once; the top ten take around 0.15%. Sequencing was performed on naive CD4+ T cells sorted from blood. Specified subset: CD45RA+ positively selected. These receptors were taken from a man aged 18 to 29 in good health.

This chain connects TRBV5-1 to TRBJ2-5, with D possibly matching TRBD2 (6 bases). Trimming cost V 0 bases and J 6 bases, with 12 bases left between them. The length of the CDR3 is 14 residues. The V gene's germline CDR1 is SGHRS and CDR2 YFSETQ. CDR3 in amino acids: CASSLGGGIQTQYF. In nucleotides, the CDR3 is TGCGCCAGCAGCTTGGGGGGCGGGATCCAGACCCAGTACTTC. Full variable domain (remainder filled in from reference TRBV5-1 and TRBJ2-5): KAGVTQTPRYLIKTRGQQVTLSCSPISGHRSVSWYQQTPGQGLQFLFEYFSETQRNKGNFPGRFSGRQFSNSRSEMNVSTLELGDSALYLCASSLGGGIQTQYFGPGTRLLVL.

The V and J genes are TRBV28 and TRBJ2-7; 10 bases align to TRBD2. Losses at the gene ends were 6 bases for V and 6 bases for J; bases not matched to a gene: 5. This CDR3 is built from 13 residues. CDR1 MDHEN and CDR2 SYDVKM come from the germline V gene. The CDR3 DNA reads TGTGCCAGCAGACTAGCGGGGCCATTCGAGCAGTACTTC. This encodes CASRLAGPFEQYF.

The chain joins TRBV4-1 to TRBJ2-5; the match to TRBD2 covers 9 bases. CDR1 is MGHRA and CDR2 is YSYEKL in the germline V gene. The CDR3 contains 15 residues. After removal of 1 base from V and 7 bases from J, the junction contained 7 bases not matched to a gene. For the CDR3, the DNA is TGCGCCAGCAGCCAAGCGGCGGGAGGGCCCTGGACCCAGTACTTC. Its translation: CASSQAAGGPWTQYF.

About this clone: A read error may account for a junction end that differs from germline. J is TRBJ2-2 and V is TRBV7-7; 9 bases fit TRBD2. The germline V gene encodes CDR1 SSHAT and CDR2 FNYEAQ (reference sequence). There are 16 residues in the CDR3. CDR3 nucleotides: TGTGCTAGCAGGCACTCTAGCGGGGATACCACCGGGGAGCTGTTTTTT. Amino acids: CASRHSSGDTTGELFF.

The chain combines TRBV7-2 with TRBJ1-3; D is ambiguous. The CDR3 runs 13 residues. Trimming pared 0 bases from V and 6 bases from J, leaving 6 bases between. The germline gives CDR1 SGHTA, CDR2 FQGNSA. The DNA of the CDR3 is TGTGCCAGCAGCTTAGCGGTTGTAAACACCATATATTTT. This gives the protein CASSLAVVNTIYF.

This sequence joins TRBV5-1 and TRBJ2-2, with D uncertain. Germline CDR1 is SGHRS and CDR2 is YFSETQ. The CDR3 consists of 14 residues. V gave up 6 bases and J gave up 4 bases, with 13 bases separating them. CDR3 sequence: CASTGVLGTGELFF. DNA of the CDR3: TGCGCCAGCACTGGGGTCTTGGGCACCGGGGAGCTGTTTTTT.

The chain joins TRBV6-5 to TRBJ1-2; 8 nucleotides align to TRBD1. V was clipped by 6 bases and J by 5 bases; unmatched bases: 8. Germline V gene lookup returns CDR1 MNHEY and CDR2 SVGAGI. The CDR3 is made up of 14 amino acids. CDR3 protein: CASRPGQGNYGYTF. The CDR3 DNA reads as TGTGCCAGCAGACCAGGACAGGGCAATTATGGCTACACCTTC.

V and J are TRBV28 and TRBJ1-2; no reliable D call. This CDR3 is 12 amino acids long. Germline V gene sequence: CDR1 MDHEN, CDR2 SYDVKM. V was trimmed by 8 bases and J by 4 bases, leaving 11 bases between them. CDR3 region: CASGPGCYGYTF. The CDR3 DNA follows: TGTGCCAGCGGCCCGGGGTGCTATGGCTACACCTTC.

The rearrangement uses TRBV19 and TRBJ2-7; possible D gene TRBD1, 6 bases. This CDR3 comprises 14 residues. Trimming pared 9 bases from V and 2 bases from J, leaving 17 bases between. The germline CDR1 and CDR2 sequences are LNHDA and SQIVND (reference sequence). In DNA form, the CDR3 reads TGTGCCAGCAGAGGGGTCCAGGGGACCTACGAGCAGTACTTC. Its protein product is CASRGVQGTYEQYF.

The chain combines TRBV6-6 with TRBJ1-1; TRBD1 matches at 7 bases. The CDR3 spans 15 residues. CDR1 is MNHNY, CDR2 SVGAGI, per germline (reference sequence). V lost 5 bases to trimming and J lost 0 bases; unmatched junction nucleotides: 6. In DNA form, the CDR3 reads TGTGCCAGCAGTATTACCAGGGGGATGAACACTGAAGCTTTCTTT. As protein: CASSITRGMNTEAFF.

This chain links TRBV30 with TRBJ1-2; 8 nucleotides agree with TRBD1. With 0 bases clipped from V and 4 bases from J, the junction kept 7 bases outside the gene matches. The length of the CDR3 is 15 residues. Germline values: CDR1 GTSNPN, CDR2 SVGIG (reference sequence). CDR3 nucleotides: TGTGCCTGGAGTGTATATACAGGGGGTACCTATGGCTACACCTTC. Translating gives CAWSVYTGGTYGYTF.

This clone occurred once. The CDR3 region has the DNA TGTGCCTGGAGTTCTAACAGACTAGCCAAAAACATTCAGTACTTC. Its translation: CAWSSNRLAKNIQYF. The rearrangement joins TRBV30 to TRBJ2-4, with D unresolved. The CDR3 length is 15 residues. CDR1 is GTSNPN, CDR2 SVGIG, per germline (reference sequence). Trimming removed 2 bases at V and 0 bases at J, with 11 bases between.

The chain has TRBV27 and TRBJ2-1; 12 bases match TRBD2. Trimming at V came to 8 bases and at J to 8 bases, leaving 13 bases not matched to a gene. The CDR3 contains 16 residues. Germline-derived CDR1 and CDR2 are MNHEY and SMNVEV (reference sequence). CDR3 amino acids: CASGSSRLAGEDEQFF. The CDR3 nucleotides read TGTGCCAGCGGGTCCTCACGACTAGCGGGAGAGGATGAGCAGTTCTTC.

The chain has TRBV6-6 and TRBJ2-7, with 7 bases lining up with TRBD2. Germline V gene sequence: CDR1 MNHNY, CDR2 SVGAGI (reference sequence). The CDR3 sequence is 14 residues long. Unmatched junction bases numbered 4, after V lost 2 bases and J lost 3 bases. The CDR3, as DNA: TGTGCCAGCAGTTACCGAGCTAGCGGCTACGAGCAGTACTTC. This translates into CASSYRASGYEQYF.

The chain joins TRBV5-4 to TRBJ2-1; TRBD1 is a possible D gene (6 bases). Trimming left V 0 bases short and J 6 bases short, with 16 bases between. Germline V CDR1 and CDR2: SGHNT, YYREEE (reference sequence). The CDR3 runs 16 residues. CDR3 region: CASSLGGGIGGNEQFF. In nucleotides, the CDR3 is TGTGCCAGCAGCTTGGGTGGGGGAATAGGGGGCAATGAGCAGTTCTTC.

The chain combines TRBV30 with TRBJ2-3; 11 nucleotides agree with TRBD2. V shed 4 bases, J shed 1 base, and the junction held 4 bases outside the gene matches. Germline loops: CDR1 GTSNPN, CDR2 SVGIG (reference sequence). The CDR3 loop spans 15 amino acids. CDR3 sequence: CAWTPGLAGTDTQYF. As DNA, the CDR3 is TGTGCCTGGACCCCGGGACTAGCGGGCACAGATACGCAGTATTTT. The complete variable domain, with remaining parts taken from reference TRBV30 and TRBJ2-3, reads SQTIHQWPATLVQPVGSPLSLECTVEGTSNPNLYWYRQAAGRGLQLLFYSVGIGQISSEVPQNLSASRPQDRQFILSSKKLLLSDSGFYLCAWTPGLAGTDTQYFGPGTRLTVL.

J is TRBJ2-7 and V is TRBV20-1; 7 positions match TRBD1. Looked up from germline, CDR1 is DFQATT and CDR2 is SNEGSKA (reference sequence). The CDR3 loop spans 11 amino acids. The J segment lost 7 bases and the V segment lost 5 bases, leaving 5 bases of the junction unmatched. CDR3 nucleotides: TGCAGTGCTGACAGGGTGTGGGAGCAGTACTTC. It specifies CSADRVWEQYF.

The V call is TRBV27, the J call TRBJ2-3; D is ambiguous. Trimming pared 11 bases from V and 0 bases from J, leaving 12 bases between. The germline V gene encodes CDR1 MNHEY and CDR2 SMNVEV (reference sequence). The CDR3 runs to 13 residues. CDR3 bases: TGTGCCTGCCGCCAGGTTAGCACAGATACGCAGTATTTT. Its protein is CACRQVSTDTQYF.

The genes are TRBV6-1 and TRBJ2-3; 7 bases align to TRBD1. Germline-derived CDR1 and CDR2 are MNHNS and SASEGT. CDR3 length: 15 amino acids. V trimming: 6 bases; J trimming: 4 bases; junction bases outside the gene matches: 10. This CDR3 reads CASRSTGLLADTQYF. In DNA form, the CDR3 reads TGTGCCAGCAGATCGACAGGGCTCCTCGCAGATACGCAGTATTTT.

The chain uses TRBV6-5 and TRBJ1-4; D is undetermined. The CDR3 has 14 amino acids. Germline lookup yields CDR1 MNHEY and CDR2 SVGAGI. The ends were cut back, 6 bases at V and 8 bases at J, with 16 bases in the middle. CDR3 residues: CASSPVGWGEKLFF. The DNA of the CDR3 is TGTGCCAGCAGCCCGGTGGGGTGGGGAGAAAAACTGTTTTTT.

This clone was picked up one time. Within the sample, other DNA sequences also encode this same CDR3. The chain carries TRBV5-1 and TRBJ1-1; D call uncertain. V was trimmed by 0 bases and J by 1 base, leaving 10 bases between them. CDR1 and CDR2 (germline): SGHRS, YFSETQ. CDR3 length equals 15 residues. CDR3 protein: CASSLGQTTNTEAFF. CDR3 DNA: TGCGCCAGCAGCTTGGGGCAGACGACGAACACTGAAGCTTTCTTT.

In regard to this clone: Mismatch with germline at one junction end may stem from a read error. This chain links TRBV5-1 with TRBJ1-1; maybe TRBD1 (5 bases). Germline V CDR1 and CDR2: SGHRS, YFSETQ. The length of the CDR3 is 14 residues. The CDR3 reads CASSLGLLNTEAFF. DNA for the CDR3: TGCGCCAGCAGTTTGGGACTTTTGAACACTGAAGCTTTCTTT.

The rearrangement uses TRBV19 and TRBJ1-1; TRBD1 matches 9 bases. With V trimmed by 2 bases and J by 5 bases, 12 bases remained unmatched. CDR3 size: 17 residues. The germline CDR1 and CDR2 sequences are LNHDA and SQIVND (reference sequence). CDR3 DNA: TGTGCCAGTAGTATATTGGAGGGACAGGGTGTAAGAACTGAAGCTTTCTTT. Translating gives CASSILEGQGVRTEAFF. Full variable domain (outside the CDR3, taken from reference TRBV19 and TRBJ1-1): DGGITQSPKYLFRKEGQNVTLSCEQNLNHDAMYWYRQDPGQGLRLIYYSQIVNDFQKGDIAEGYSVSREKKESFPLTVTSAQKNPTAFYLCASSILEGQGVRTEAFFGQGTRLTVV.

This clone was counted a few times. This same CDR3 is encoded by further DNA sequences in the sample. The chain joins TRBV10-3 to TRBJ1-4; D call uncertain. V was shortened by 0 bases and J by 2 bases, with 7 bases between the two germline ends. Germline V CDR1 and CDR2: ENHRY, SYGVKD. There are 15 residues in the CDR3. Written as DNA, the CDR3 is TGTGCCATCAGTGAGTCGGGAGGGACTAATGAAAAACTGTTTTTT. It encodes CAISESGGTNEKLFF.

This clone has a single count. The chain uses TRBV2 and TRBJ1-2; 7 bases line up with TRBD1. Germline V gene data show CDR1 as SNHLY and CDR2 as FYNNEI. With V trimmed by 3 bases and J by 4 bases, 5 bases remained unmatched. The CDR3 sequence is 14 residues long. CDR3 nucleotide sequence: TGTGCCAGCAGTGATGACAGGGCTATCTATGGCTACACCTTC. This sequence encodes CASSDDRAIYGYTF.

The chain is built from TRBV7-2 and TRBJ2-7; D is uncertain. Germline V gene sequence: CDR1 SGHTA, CDR2 FQGNSA. The CDR3 contains 14 residues. The germline V and J ends were trimmed by 1 base and 2 bases, with 9 bases remaining between them. CDR3 nucleotides: TGTGCCAGCAGCTTAGAGGTCAGCGCCTACGAGCAGTACTTC. Protein sequence: CASSLEVSAYEQYF.

The chain combines TRBV27 with TRBJ2-7; possibly TRBD1 for D (6 bases). The CDR3 covers 14 residues. Deletions cut 4 bases from V and 5 bases from J, with 15 bases between. Germline values: CDR1 MNHEY, CDR2 SMNVEV (reference sequence). As DNA, the CDR3 is TGTGCCAGCAGTTCCAGGGGAGAAGGAAACGAGCAGTACTTC. Amino acids: CASSSRGEGNEQYF.